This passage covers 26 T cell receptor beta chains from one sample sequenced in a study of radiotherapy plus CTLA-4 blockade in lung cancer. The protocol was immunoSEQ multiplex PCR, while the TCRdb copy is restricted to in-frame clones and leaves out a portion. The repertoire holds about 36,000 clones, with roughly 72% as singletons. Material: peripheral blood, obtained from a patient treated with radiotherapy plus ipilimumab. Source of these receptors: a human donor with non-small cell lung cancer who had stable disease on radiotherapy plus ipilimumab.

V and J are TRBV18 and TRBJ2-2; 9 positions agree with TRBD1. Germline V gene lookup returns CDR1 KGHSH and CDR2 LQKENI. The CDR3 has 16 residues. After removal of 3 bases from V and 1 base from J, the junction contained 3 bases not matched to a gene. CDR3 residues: CASSPRTGVNTGELFF. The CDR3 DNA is TGTGCCAGCTCACCGAGGACAGGGGTGAACACCGGGGAGCTGTTTTTT.

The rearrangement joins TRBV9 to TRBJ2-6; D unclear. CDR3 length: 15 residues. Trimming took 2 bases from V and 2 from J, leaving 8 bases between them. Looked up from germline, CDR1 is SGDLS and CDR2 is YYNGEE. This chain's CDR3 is CASSVASAGANVLTF. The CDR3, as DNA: TGTGCCAGCAGCGTTGCGTCGGCTGGGGCCAACGTCCTGACTTTC.

CDR3 region: CASSPQTSGASTDTQYF. The DNA of the CDR3 is TGTGCCAGCAGCCCTCAGACTAGCGGGGCTAGCACAGATACGCAGTATTTT. The chain combines TRBV7-3 with TRBJ2-3; 11 bases fit TRBD2. The germline V gene has CDR1 SGHTA and CDR2 FQGTGA. The V gene end was trimmed by 5 bases and the J gene end by 0 bases; junction bases not matched to a gene: 7. The length of the CDR3 is 17 residues.

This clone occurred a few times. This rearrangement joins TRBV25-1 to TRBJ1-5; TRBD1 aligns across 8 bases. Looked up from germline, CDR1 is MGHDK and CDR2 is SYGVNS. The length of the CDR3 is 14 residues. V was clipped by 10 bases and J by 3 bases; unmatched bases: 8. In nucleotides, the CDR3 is TGTGCCACCAGAGGACAGGGAGACAATCAGCCCCAGCATTTT. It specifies CATRGQGDNQPQHF.

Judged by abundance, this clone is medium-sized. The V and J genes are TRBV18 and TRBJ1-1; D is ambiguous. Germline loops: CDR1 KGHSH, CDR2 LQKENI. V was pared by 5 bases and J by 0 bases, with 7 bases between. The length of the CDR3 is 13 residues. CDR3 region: CASSGLMNTEAFF. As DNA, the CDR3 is TGTGCCAGCTCAGGACTGATGAACACTGAAGCTTTCTTT.

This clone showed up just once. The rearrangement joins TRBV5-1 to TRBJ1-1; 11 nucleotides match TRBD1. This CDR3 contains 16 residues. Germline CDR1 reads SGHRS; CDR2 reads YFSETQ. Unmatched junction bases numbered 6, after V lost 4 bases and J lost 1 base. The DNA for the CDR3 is TGCGCCAGCAGCGTGGACAGGGGGCTTGGGAACACTGAAGCTTTCTTT. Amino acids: CASSVDRGLGNTEAFF.

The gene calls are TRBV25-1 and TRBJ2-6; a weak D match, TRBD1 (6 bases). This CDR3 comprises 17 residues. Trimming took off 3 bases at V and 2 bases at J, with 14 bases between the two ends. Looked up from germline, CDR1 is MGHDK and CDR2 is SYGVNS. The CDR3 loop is CASSDRGLKAGANVLTF. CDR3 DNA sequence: TGTGCCAGCAGTGACAGGGGCCTAAAGGCTGGGGCCAACGTCCTGACTTTC.

CDR3 DNA sequence: TGTGCCAGCAGCCTGCGAGATCGCGGCTCACCCCTCCACTTT. It encodes CASSLRDRGSPLHF. The chain joins TRBV7-2 to TRBJ1-6; no firm D call. V gave up 5 bases and J gave up 10 bases, with 15 bases separating them. The V gene's germline CDR1 is SGHTA and CDR2 FQGNSA. The CDR3 contains 14 residues. The full variable domain, rest sourced from reference TRBV7-2 and TRBJ1-6, is GAGVSQSPSNKVTEKGKDVELRCDPISGHTALYWYRQSLGQGLEFLIYFQGNSAPDKSGLPSDRFSAERTGGSVSTLTIQRTQQEDSAVYLCASSLRDRGSPLHFGNGTRLTVT.

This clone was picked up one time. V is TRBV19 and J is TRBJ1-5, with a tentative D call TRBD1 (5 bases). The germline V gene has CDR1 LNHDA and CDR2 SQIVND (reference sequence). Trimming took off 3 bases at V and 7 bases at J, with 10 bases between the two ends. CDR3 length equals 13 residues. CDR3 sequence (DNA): TGTGCCAGTAGTATTGGAGGGGACCAGCCCCAGCATTTT. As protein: CASSIGGDQPQHF.

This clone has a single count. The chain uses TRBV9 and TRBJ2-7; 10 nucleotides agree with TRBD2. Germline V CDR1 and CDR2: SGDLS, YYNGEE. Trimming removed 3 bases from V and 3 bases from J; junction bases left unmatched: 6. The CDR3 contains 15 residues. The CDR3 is CASSASPSGGYEQYF. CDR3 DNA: TGTGCCAGCAGCGCAAGTCCTAGCGGGGGCTACGAGCAGTACTTC. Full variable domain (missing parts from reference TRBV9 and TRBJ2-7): DSGVTQTPKHLITATGQRVTLRCSPRSGDLSVYWYQQSLDQGLQFLIQYYNGEERAKGNILERFSAQQFPDLHSELNLSSLELGDSALYFCASSASPSGGYEQYFGPGTRLTVT.

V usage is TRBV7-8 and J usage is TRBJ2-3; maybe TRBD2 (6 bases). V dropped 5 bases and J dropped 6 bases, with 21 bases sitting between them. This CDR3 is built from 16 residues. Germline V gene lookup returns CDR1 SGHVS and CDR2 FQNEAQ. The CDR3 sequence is CASSQGEGRIRDTQYF. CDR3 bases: TGTGCCAGCAGCCAAGGAGAGGGGAGGATTAGGGATACGCAGTATTTT.

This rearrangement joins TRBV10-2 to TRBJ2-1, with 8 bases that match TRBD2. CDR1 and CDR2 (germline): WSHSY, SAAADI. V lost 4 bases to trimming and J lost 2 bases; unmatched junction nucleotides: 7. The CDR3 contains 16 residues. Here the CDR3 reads CASSVTSVRAYNEQFF. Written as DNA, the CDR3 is TGCGCCAGCAGTGTGACTAGCGTAAGGGCCTACAATGAGCAGTTCTTC.

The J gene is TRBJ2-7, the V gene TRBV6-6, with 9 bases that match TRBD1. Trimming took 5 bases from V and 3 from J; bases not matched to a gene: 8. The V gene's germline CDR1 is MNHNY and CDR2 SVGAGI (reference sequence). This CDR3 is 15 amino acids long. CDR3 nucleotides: TGTGCCAGCAGTCCGACGGACAGGGGTTTCTACGAGCAGTACTTC. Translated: CASSPTDRGFYEQYF.

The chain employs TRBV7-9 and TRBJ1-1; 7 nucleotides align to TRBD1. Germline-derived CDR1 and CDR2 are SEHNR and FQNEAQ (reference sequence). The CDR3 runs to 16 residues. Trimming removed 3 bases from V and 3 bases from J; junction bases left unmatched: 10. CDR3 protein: CASSFLGGKKDTEAFF. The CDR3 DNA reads TGTGCCAGCAGCTTCTTAGGGGGCAAAAAGGACACTGAAGCTTTCTTT.

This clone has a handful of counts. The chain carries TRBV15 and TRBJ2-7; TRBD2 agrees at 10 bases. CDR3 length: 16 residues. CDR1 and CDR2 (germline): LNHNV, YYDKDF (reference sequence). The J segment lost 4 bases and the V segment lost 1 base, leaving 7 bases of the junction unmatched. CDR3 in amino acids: CATSRGASGGIYEQYF. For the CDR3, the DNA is TGTGCCACCAGCAGAGGAGCTAGCGGGGGTATTTACGAGCAGTACTTC.

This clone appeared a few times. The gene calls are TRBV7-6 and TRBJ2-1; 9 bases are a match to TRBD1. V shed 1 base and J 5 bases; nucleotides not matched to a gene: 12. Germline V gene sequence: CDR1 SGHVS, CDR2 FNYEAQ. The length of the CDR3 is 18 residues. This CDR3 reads CASSLERGGTGTNNEQFF. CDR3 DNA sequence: TGTGCCAGCAGCTTAGAGCGAGGAGGGACAGGGACAAACAATGAGCAGTTCTTC.

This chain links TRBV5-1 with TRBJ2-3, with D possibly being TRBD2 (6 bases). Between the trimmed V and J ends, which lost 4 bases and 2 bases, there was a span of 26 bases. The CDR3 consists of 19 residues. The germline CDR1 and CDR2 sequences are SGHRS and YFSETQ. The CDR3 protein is CASSQGLGKGSLNTDTQYF. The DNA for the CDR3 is TGCGCCAGCAGCCAGGGACTGGGTAAAGGGAGCTTGAACACAGATACGCAGTATTTT.

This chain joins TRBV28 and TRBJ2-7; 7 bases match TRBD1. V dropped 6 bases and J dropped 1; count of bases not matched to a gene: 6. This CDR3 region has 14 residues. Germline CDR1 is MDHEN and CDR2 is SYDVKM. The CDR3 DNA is TGTGCCAGCAGCCAGACAGGGCAATCCTACGAGCAGTACTTC. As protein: CASSQTGQSYEQYF.

The CDR3 loop reads CAISESKGQGSYGYTF. DNA for the CDR3: TGTGCCATCAGTGAGTCGAAGGGACAGGGCTCCTATGGCTACACCTTC. This sequence joins TRBV10-3 and TRBJ1-2; 9 bases align to TRBD1. This CDR3 spans 16 amino acids. J was trimmed by 4 bases and V by 0 bases; bases with no gene match: 6. Germline CDR1 ENHRY, CDR2 SYGVKD.

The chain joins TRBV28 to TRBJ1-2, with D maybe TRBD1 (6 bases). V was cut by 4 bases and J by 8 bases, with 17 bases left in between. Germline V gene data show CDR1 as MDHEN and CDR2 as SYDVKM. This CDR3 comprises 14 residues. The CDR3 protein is CASSSGDRIGGYTF. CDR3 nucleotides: TGTGCCAGCAGTTCAGGGGATAGGATCGGCGGCTACACCTTC.

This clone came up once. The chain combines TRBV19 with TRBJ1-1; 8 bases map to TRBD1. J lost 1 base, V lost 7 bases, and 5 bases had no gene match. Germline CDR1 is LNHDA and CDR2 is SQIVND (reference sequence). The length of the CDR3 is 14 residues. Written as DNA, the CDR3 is TGTGCCAGTACGGGACAGGCAAGGAACACTGAAGCTTTCTTT. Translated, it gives CASTGQARNTEAFF.

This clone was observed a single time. The DNA of the CDR3 is TGTGCCAGCAGTGAAGCGGCGGGGAGAACCCAAGAGACCCAGTACTTC. Its protein product is CASSEAAGRTQETQYF. The J gene is TRBJ2-5, the V gene TRBV2, with TRBD2 as a possible D gene (6 bases). CDR3 length equals 16 residues. The V end lost 0 bases, the J end lost 1 base, and 12 bases lay between the germline ends. Germline V gene sequence: CDR1 SNHLY, CDR2 FYNNEI.

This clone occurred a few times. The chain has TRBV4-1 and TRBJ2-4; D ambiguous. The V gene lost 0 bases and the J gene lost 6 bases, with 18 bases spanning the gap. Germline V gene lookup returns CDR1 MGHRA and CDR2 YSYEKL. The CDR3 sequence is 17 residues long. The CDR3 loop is CASSQEPPSGSLNIQYF. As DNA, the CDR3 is TGCGCCAGCAGCCAAGAACCCCCGTCAGGTTCCTTAAACATTCAGTACTTC.

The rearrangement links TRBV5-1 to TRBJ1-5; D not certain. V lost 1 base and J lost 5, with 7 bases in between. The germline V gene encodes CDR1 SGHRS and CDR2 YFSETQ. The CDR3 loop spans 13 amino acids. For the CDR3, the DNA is TGCGCCAGCAGCTTGTTTTTAGATCAGCCCCAGCATTTT. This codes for CASSLFLDQPQHF. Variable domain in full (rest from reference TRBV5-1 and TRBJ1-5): KAGVTQTPRYLIKTRGQQVTLSCSPISGHRSVSWYQQTPGQGLQFLFEYFSETQRNKGNFPGRFSGRQFSNSRSEMNVSTLELGDSALYLCASSLFLDQPQHFGDGTRLSIL.

In DNA form, the CDR3 reads TGTGCCAGCAGCTCTTTAGCGGCAGAAGAGACCCAGTACTTC. Protein: CASSSLAAEETQYF. This chain joins TRBV7-7 and TRBJ2-5; D is possibly TRBD2 (6 bases). Germline V gene lookup returns CDR1 SSHAT and CDR2 FNYEAQ (reference sequence). This CDR3 contains 14 residues. The V and J ends lost 4 bases and 3 bases respectively, with 12 bases between them.

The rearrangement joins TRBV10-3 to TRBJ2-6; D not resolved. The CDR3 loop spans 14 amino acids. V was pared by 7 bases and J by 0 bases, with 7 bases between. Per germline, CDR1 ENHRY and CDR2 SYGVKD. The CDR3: CAINGDSGANVLTF. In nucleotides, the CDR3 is TGTGCCATCAATGGAGACTCTGGGGCCAACGTCCTGACTTTC.